The 17 T cell receptor beta chains listed next were all sequenced from one sample in a study of post-analysis software for immune sequencing data. General study points: TRBV5-6, TRBV5-1 and TRBV20-1 belonged to a set of roughly five TRBV segments that were more frequent in patients than controls.

Researchers reported that TCR beta cDNA libraries carried unique molecular identifiers. TCRdb used MiXCR to reprocess the PCR reads, holding one entry per CDR3 protein. The profile shows about 260,000 distinct CDR3 sequences, roughly a third of them singletons. What these receptors recognize is not known. The specimen sequenced was blood. The receptors were sampled from a girl between 5 and 17 years old with multiple sclerosis.

This clonotype was seen repeatedly, ten times or more. The V and J genes are TRBV25-1 and TRBJ2-1, with D possibly TRBD2 on 5 matching bases. Germline V gene lookup returns CDR1 MGHDK and CDR2 SYGVNS. This CDR3 has 13 amino acids. V was clipped by 8 bases and J by 5 bases, with 13 bases between them. The CDR3 coding sequence is TGTGCCAGCGGGCAAGGAGCGGACAATGAGCAGTTCTTC. Translated, it gives CASGQGADNEQFF. The complete variable domain, with remaining parts taken from reference TRBV25-1 and TRBJ2-1, reads EADIYQTPRYLVIGTGKKITLECSQTMGHDKMYWYQQDPGMELHLIHYSYGVNSTEKGDLSSESTVSRIRTEHFPLTLESARPSHTSQYLCASGQGADNEQFFGPGTRLTVL.

The gene calls are TRBV11-2 and TRBJ2-7; TRBD1 might be the D (6 bases). Germline values: CDR1 SGHAT, CDR2 FQNNGV. The ends were cut back, 3 bases at V and 0 bases at J, with 18 bases in the middle. The CDR3 is 17 residues long. CDR3 sequence (DNA): TGTGCCAGCAGCTTCCTTACAGGGAAACCTAACTCCTACGAGCAGTACTTC. Translation: CASSFLTGKPNSYEQYF.

J is TRBJ1-5 and V is TRBV20-1; D may be TRBD1 (5 bases). The CDR3 extends over 13 amino acids. Germline V gene lookup returns CDR1 DFQATT and CDR2 SNEGSKA (reference sequence). With 2 bases removed from V and 9 bases from J, the gap between germline ends came to 14 bases. The CDR3 is CSARQGSLGPQHF. The DNA for the CDR3 is TGCAGTGCTAGACAGGGATCTCTGGGGCCCCAGCATTTT.

This clonotype was seen at least ten times. The chain recombines TRBV20-1 with TRBJ2-1; 8 bases are a match to TRBD2. From germline, CDR1 is DFQATT and CDR2 SNEGSKA (reference sequence). The trim removed 2 bases at V and 9 bases at J, leaving 6 bases unmatched. CDR3 size: 13 residues. CDR3 amino acids: CSARPGLVREQFF. For the CDR3, the DNA is TGCAGTGCTAGACCGGGACTAGTACGTGAGCAGTTCTTC.

This clonotype came up a few times. V usage is TRBV4-1 and J usage is TRBJ1-5; no definite D call. Between the trimmed V and J ends, which lost 1 base and 4 bases, there was a span of 11 bases. CDR3 length equals 15 residues. The germline CDR1 and CDR2 sequences are MGHRA and YSYEKL. The CDR3 reads CASSQGGMGNQPQHF. The CDR3 DNA is TGCGCCAGCAGCCAAGGAGGGATGGGAAATCAGCCCCAGCATTTT.

This clonotype was seen at least ten times. The chain has TRBV5-5 and TRBJ2-5; D is undetermined. Germline V gene sequence: CDR1 SGHKS, CDR2 YYEKEE (reference sequence). Trimming shortened V by 1 base and J by 4 bases, and 11 bases separated the two germline ends. CDR3 size: 14 residues. CDR3 loop: CASSLQAGGETQYF. CDR3 DNA: TGTGCCAGCAGCTTGCAAGCAGGTGGAGAGACCCAGTACTTC.

In this sample, this clonotype turned up a few times. V and J are TRBV29-1 and TRBJ2-2; tentative D call: TRBD2 (5 bases). V lost 6 bases and J 5 bases, leaving 16 bases between the germline ends. CDR1 and CDR2 from the germline V gene are SQVTM and ANQGSEA. The CDR3 consists of 14 residues. The CDR3 nucleotides are TGCAGCGTAGAGCGGCTTTTCTCTACCGGGGAGCTGTTTTTT. Amino acids: CSVERLFSTGELFF.

Comments on this clonotype: This may be a read error: a much more frequent sequence differs by one nucleotide. J is TRBJ2-3 and V is TRBV5-1; possible D gene TRBD2, 5 bases. Trimming left V 0 bases short and J 8 bases short, with 7 bases between. Germline CDR1 SGHRS, CDR2 YFSETQ. The CDR3 is 12 amino acids. Here the CDR3 DNA reads TGCGCCAGCAGCTTGGTTGCGGGTACGCAGTATTTT. Its translation is CASSLVAGTQYF. Supplemented by reference TRBV5-1 and TRBJ2-3, the full variable domain reads KAGVTQTPRYLIKTRGQQVTLSCSPISGHRSVSWYQQTPGQGLQFLFEYFSETQRNKGNFPGRFSGRQFSNSRSEMNVSTLELGDSALYLCASSLVAGTQYFGPGTRLTVL.

The chain joins TRBV5-4 to TRBJ1-2; 7 positions agree with TRBD1. There are 13 residues in the CDR3. CDR1 and CDR2 (germline): SGHNT, YYREEE (reference sequence). The V gene end was trimmed by 0 bases and the J gene end by 6 bases; junction bases not matched to a gene: 2. CDR3: CASSLVQGDGYTF. The CDR3 nucleotides read TGTGCCAGCAGCTTGGTCCAGGGGGATGGCTACACCTTC.

There are many counts of this clonotype. CDR3 region: CASSYTRPGNSADTQYF. In DNA form, the CDR3 reads TGTGCCAGCAGTTACACCCGACCGGGAAACTCCGCAGATACGCAGTATTTT. The chain employs TRBV6-5 and TRBJ2-3, with D perhaps matching TRBD2 (5 bases). Looked up from germline, CDR1 is MNHEY and CDR2 is SVGAGI. Trimming cost V 2 bases and J 4 bases, with 19 bases left between them. The CDR3 extends over 17 amino acids.

In the case of this clonotype: A much larger clone differs by one base, so this may be a read error. The chain recombines TRBV12-3 or TRBV12-4 with TRBJ1-2, with D possibly TRBD1 on 5 matching bases. CDR3 size: 15 residues. CDR3 loop: CASSFPGGVDYDYTF. The CDR3 nucleotides read TGTGCCAGCAGCTTTCCAGGAGGGGTGGACTATGACTACACCTTC.

The J gene is TRBJ2-5, the V gene TRBV5-1, with D perhaps matching TRBD1 (5 bases). Germline V lookup: CDR1 SGHRS, CDR2 YFSETQ. This CDR3 is 17 amino acids long. The V end was cut by 4 bases, the J end by 2 bases, with 21 bases between. The CDR3 DNA is TGCGCCAGCAGCCATGCTAGGGCAGGGCGTCTTCAAGAGACCCAGTACTTC. Encoded protein: CASSHARAGRLQETQYF.

This chain links TRBV4-2 with TRBJ2-5; unclear D gene. TRBJ2-7 explains the end of the DNA better; the J call may be wrong. The germline gives CDR1 LGHNA, CDR2 YNFKEQ. This CDR3 is 15 amino acids long. CDR3 sequence (DNA): TGTGCCAGCAGCCAAAGGACGTGGGAAAGGTACGAGCAGTACTTC. Its translation: CASSQRTWERYEQYF.

This clonotype has at least ten counts. The chain combines TRBV14 with TRBJ2-5, with 8 positions matching TRBD2. J gave up 3 bases and V 4 bases, and 4 bases lay outside the gene matches. The CDR3 has 14 residues. Germline loops: CDR1 SGHDN, CDR2 FVKESK. CDR3 loop: CASSPTSAEETQYF. In DNA form, the CDR3 reads TGTGCCAGCAGCCCGACTAGCGCGGAAGAGACCCAGTACTTC.

The table lists this clonotype with a few counts. V usage is TRBV30 and J usage is TRBJ1-5; D is ambiguous. V was cut by 3 bases and J by 2 bases, with 8 bases left in between. From germline, CDR1 is GTSNPN and CDR2 SVGIG (reference sequence). The CDR3 spans 13 residues. CDR3 DNA sequence: TGTGCCTGGAGGGGGTCGGGCAATCAGCCCCAGCATTTT. This translates into CAWRGSGNQPQHF.

This sequence joins TRBV30 and TRBJ2-1, with D possibly TRBD2 on 6 matching bases. V was shortened by 4 bases and J by 4 bases, with 11 bases between the two germline ends. Germline CDR1 GTSNPN, CDR2 SVGIG (reference sequence). The length of the CDR3 is 13 residues. In DNA, the CDR3 is TGTGCCTGGAACGTAGCGGAGTACAATGAGCAGTTCTTC. It specifies CAWNVAEYNEQFF. Full variable domain (remainder filled in from reference TRBV30 and TRBJ2-1): SQTIHQWPATLVQPVGSPLSLECTVEGTSNPNLYWYRQAAGRGLQLLFYSVGIGQISSEVPQNLSASRPQDRQFILSSKKLLLSDSGFYLCAWNVAEYNEQFFGPGTRLTVL.

In regard to this clonotype: Compared with germline, one end of the junction differs, possibly owing to a read error. This chain connects TRBV6-2 or TRBV6-3 to TRBJ1-2, with D uncertain. The germline gives CDR1 MNHEY, CDR2 SVGEGT. The CDR3 sequence is 14 residues long. DNA for the CDR3: TGTGTCAGCAGACTTCGAGACGACATCTATGGCTACACCTTC. Translating it yields CVSRLRDDIYGYTF.